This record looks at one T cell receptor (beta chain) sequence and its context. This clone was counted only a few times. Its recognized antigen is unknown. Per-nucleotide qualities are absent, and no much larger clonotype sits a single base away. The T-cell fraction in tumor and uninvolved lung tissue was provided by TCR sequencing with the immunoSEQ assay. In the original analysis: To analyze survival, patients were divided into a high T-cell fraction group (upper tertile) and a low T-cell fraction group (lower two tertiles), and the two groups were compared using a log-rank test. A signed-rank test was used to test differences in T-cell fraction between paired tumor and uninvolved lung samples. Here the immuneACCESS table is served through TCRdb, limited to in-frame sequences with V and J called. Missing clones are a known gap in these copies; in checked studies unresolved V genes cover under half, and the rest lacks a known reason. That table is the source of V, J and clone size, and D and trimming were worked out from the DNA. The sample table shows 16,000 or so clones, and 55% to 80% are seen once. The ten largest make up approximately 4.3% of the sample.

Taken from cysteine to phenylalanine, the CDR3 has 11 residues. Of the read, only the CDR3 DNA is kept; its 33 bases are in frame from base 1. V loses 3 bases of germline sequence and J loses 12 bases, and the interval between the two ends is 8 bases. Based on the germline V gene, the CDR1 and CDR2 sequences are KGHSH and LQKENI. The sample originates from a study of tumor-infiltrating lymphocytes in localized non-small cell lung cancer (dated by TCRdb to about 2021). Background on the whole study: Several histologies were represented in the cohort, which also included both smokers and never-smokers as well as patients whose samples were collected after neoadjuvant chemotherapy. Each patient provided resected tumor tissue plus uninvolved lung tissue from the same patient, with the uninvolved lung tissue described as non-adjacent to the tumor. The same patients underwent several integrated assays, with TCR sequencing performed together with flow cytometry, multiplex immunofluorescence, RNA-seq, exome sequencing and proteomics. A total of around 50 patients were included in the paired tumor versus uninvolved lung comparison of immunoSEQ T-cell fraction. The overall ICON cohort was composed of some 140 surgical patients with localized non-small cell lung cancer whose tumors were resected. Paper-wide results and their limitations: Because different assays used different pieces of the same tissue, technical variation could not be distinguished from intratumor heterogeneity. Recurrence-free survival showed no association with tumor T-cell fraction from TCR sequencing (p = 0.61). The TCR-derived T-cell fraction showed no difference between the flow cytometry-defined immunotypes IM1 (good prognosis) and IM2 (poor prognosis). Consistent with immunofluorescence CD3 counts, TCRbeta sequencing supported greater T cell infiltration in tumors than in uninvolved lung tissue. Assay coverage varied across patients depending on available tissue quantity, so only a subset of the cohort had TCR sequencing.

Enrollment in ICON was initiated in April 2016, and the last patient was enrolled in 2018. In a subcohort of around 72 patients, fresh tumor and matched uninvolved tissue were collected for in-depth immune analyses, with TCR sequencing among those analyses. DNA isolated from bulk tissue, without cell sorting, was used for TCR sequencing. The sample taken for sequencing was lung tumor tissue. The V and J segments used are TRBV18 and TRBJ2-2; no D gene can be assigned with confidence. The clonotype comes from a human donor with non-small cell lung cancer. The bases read TGTGCCAGCTCACCTGAGCAAAAGCTGTTTTTT. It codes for CASSPEQKLFF.